Below are 15 T cell receptor beta chains sequenced from a single sample in a study of OX40 agonist ivuxolimab in advanced cancers. The method was the immunoSEQ multiplex PCR assay. Sourced from immuneACCESS, this table was stored by TCRdb with only in-frame sequences that have V and J called. A share of the clones is absent; for the studies checked, an unresolved V gene accounts for under half, and the remainder has no known explanation. A total of about 50,000 clones appear in this sample, around 84% of them only once. Approximately 2% of the sample belongs to the ten largest clones. Sequenced material: CD4+ or CD8+ T cells sorted from blood, taken in a trial of the OX40 agonist ivuxolimab. The receptors here all came from an adult with an advanced solid tumor such as melanoma, head and neck, liver or kidney cancer.

The chain joins TRBV4-1 to TRBJ2-7; D may be TRBD2 (5 bases). Germline-derived CDR1 and CDR2 are MGHRA and YSYEKL. The CDR3 loop spans 16 amino acids. Trimming pared 0 bases from V and 2 bases from J, leaving 14 bases between. CDR3 DNA: TGCGCCAGCAGCCAAGATATTCGAGGGAACCCCTACGAGCAGTACTTC. Its translation is CASSQDIRGNPYEQYF.

The rearrangement uses TRBV21-1 and TRBJ2-7; the listed D gene, TRBD1, was not tested against the DNA. TRBV21-1 is classified as a pseudogene. The CDR3 has 14 amino acids. The CDR3 DNA reads as TGTGCCAGCAGCTTAAACAGGGGTCCGGGCGAGCAGTACTTC. Encoded protein: CASSLNRGPGEQYF.

The chain carries TRBV4-2 and TRBJ1-2; the D is unclear. The CDR3 has 15 amino acids. V lost 4 bases and J lost 4, with 16 bases in between. In germline, CDR1 is LGHNA, CDR2 YNFKEQ. CDR3 bases: TGTGCCAGCAGCCGCCCCAATGACCTCTCCTATGGCTACACCTTC. It translates to CASSRPNDLSYGYTF.

The gene calls are TRBV4-2 and TRBJ2-1; D gene unclear. Germline-derived CDR1 and CDR2 are LGHNA and YNFKEQ. The CDR3 is 15 amino acids. V was trimmed by 0 bases and J by 4 bases, leaving 10 bases between them. The chain's CDR3 is CASSQETATYNEQFF. In nucleotides, the CDR3 is TGTGCCAGCAGCCAAGAAACGGCTACGTACAATGAGCAGTTCTTC.

The J gene is TRBJ2-2, the V gene TRBV9; no definite D call. CDR3 length: 13 amino acids. Trimming removed 2 bases at V and 4 bases at J, with 6 bases between. Germline V gives CDR1 SGDLS, CDR2 YYNGEE. Written as DNA, the CDR3 is TGTGCCAGCAGCGTGGCCCCCACCGGGGAGCTGTTTTTT. Translating gives CASSVAPTGELFF. Complete variable domain (other parts from reference TRBV9 and TRBJ2-2): DSGVTQTPKHLITATGQRVTLRCSPRSGDLSVYWYQQSLDQGLQFLIQYYNGEERAKGNILERFSAQQFPDLHSELNLSSLELGDSALYFCASSVAPTGELFFGEGSRLTVL.

The chain recombines TRBV5-1 with TRBJ2-5, with 10 bases fitting TRBD2. Germline trimming cut 0 bases from V and 2 bases from J; bases unmatched to any gene: 4. This CDR3 spans 16 amino acids. Germline V gene sequence: CDR1 SGHRS, CDR2 YFSETQ. CDR3 protein: CASSLGSGGAQETQYF. The DNA of the CDR3 is TGCGCCAGCAGCTTGGGCAGCGGGGGGGCTCAAGAGACCCAGTACTTC. Complete variable domain (other parts from reference TRBV5-1 and TRBJ2-5): KAGVTQTPRYLIKTRGQQVTLSCSPISGHRSVSWYQQTPGQGLQFLFEYFSETQRNKGNFPGRFSGRQFSNSRSEMNVSTLELGDSALYLCASSLGSGGAQETQYFGPGTRLLVL.

This clone was detected only once. The sample has other DNA sequences that encode this CDR3 too. The J gene is TRBJ1-3, the V gene TRBV30; D ambiguous. CDR1 and CDR2 from the germline V gene are GTSNPN and SVGIG (reference sequence). V lost 2 bases and J 1 base, leaving 6 bases between the germline ends. CDR3 length equals 13 residues. The CDR3 sequence: CAWSRISGNTIYF. The CDR3 nucleotides read TGTGCCTGGAGTAGAATATCTGGAAACACCATATATTTT.

The V gene is TRBV4-1, the J gene TRBJ1-2; the D gene is possibly TRBD1 (6 bases). The CDR3 has 15 residues. V shed 4 bases and J shed 0 bases, with 12 bases lying between them. Germline CDR1 and CDR2: MGHRA and YSYEKL. In DNA, the CDR3 is TGCGCCAGCAGCCCGGACAGATACACTAACTATGGCTACACCTTC. Translated: CASSPDRYTNYGYTF.

The rearrangement links TRBV6-6 to TRBJ1-2; maybe TRBD1 (5 bases). Germline CDR1 reads MNHNY; CDR2 reads SVGAGI (reference sequence). This CDR3 has 13 residues. V lost 6 bases to trimming and J lost 6 bases, with 14 bases between them. The CDR3 coding sequence is TGTGCCAGCAGACTCGCCCTCAGGGATGGCTACACCTTC. Protein sequence: CASRLALRDGYTF.

The chain recombines TRBV7-3 with TRBJ1-6; no reliable D call. CDR1 is SGHTA, CDR2 FQGTGA, per germline. The CDR3 consists of 17 residues. The V and J ends lost 0 bases and 6 bases respectively, with 15 bases between them. The CDR3 sequence is CASSLTRRFLSNSPLHF. The CDR3, as DNA: TGTGCCAGCAGCTTAACTAGGAGGTTTTTGAGTAATTCACCCCTCCACTTT. Complete variable domain (other parts from reference TRBV7-3 and TRBJ1-6): GAGVSQTPSNKVTEKGKYVELRCDPISGHTALYWYRQSLGQGPEFLIYFQGTGAADDSGLPNDRFFAVRPEGSVSTLKIQRTERGDSAVYLCASSLTRRFLSNSPLHFGNGTRLTVT.

This clone appeared once. V gene TRBV18 combines with J gene TRBJ1-1, with 8 bases identical to TRBD1. The germline gives CDR1 KGHSH, CDR2 LQKENI. The CDR3 has 17 amino acids. With 4 bases clipped from V and 0 bases from J, the junction kept 10 bases outside the gene matches. DNA of the CDR3: TGTGCCAGCTCACGGCAGGGGGCCAAGGTAGTGAACACTGAAGCTTTCTTT. Protein sequence: CASSRQGAKVVNTEAFF.

This clone was found a few times. The V call is TRBV6-1, the J call TRBJ1-1, with D hard to call. The CDR3 consists of 14 residues. Trimming left V 0 bases short and J 1 base short, with 6 bases between. Germline V gives CDR1 MNHNS, CDR2 SASEGT. The CDR3 here is CASSEAGGNTEAFF. DNA for the CDR3: TGTGCCAGCAGTGAAGCAGGAGGGAACACTGAAGCTTTCTTT.

J is TRBJ1-1 and V is TRBV7-9; D uncertain. CDR1 is SEHNR, CDR2 FQNEAQ, per germline (reference sequence). CDR3 size: 14 residues. The ends were cut back, 1 base at V and 1 base at J, with 7 bases in the middle. The CDR3 reads CASSLGHPNTEAFF. Written as DNA, the CDR3 is TGTGCCAGCAGCTTAGGCCATCCGAACACTGAAGCTTTCTTT.

The J gene is TRBJ2-7, the V gene TRBV6-1, with D hard to call. V lost 1 base and J lost 2, with 18 bases in between. Germline values: CDR1 MNHNS, CDR2 SASEGT. This CDR3 comprises 17 residues. In nucleotides, the CDR3 is TGTGCCAGCAGTGAAGATCTGAGGAGCGCCGTTACCTACGAGCAGTACTTC. Amino acids: CASSEDLRSAVTYEQYF.

V and J are TRBV7-8 and TRBJ2-7; D perhaps matches TRBD2 (5 bases). The V end was cut by 1 base, the J end by 2 bases, with 9 bases between. The CDR3 is 14 amino acids. Germline loops: CDR1 SGHVS, CDR2 FQNEAQ. The CDR3 nucleotides are TGTGCCAGCAGCTTAGGTCGGGGAGCCTACGAGCAGTACTTC. Amino acids: CASSLGRGAYEQYF. The entire variable domain, with the rest obtained from reference TRBV7-8 and TRBJ2-7, is as follows: GAGVSQSPRYKVAKRGQDVALRCDPISGHVSLFWYQQALGQGPEFLTYFQNEAQLDKSGLPSDRFFAERPEGSVSTLKIQRTQQEDSAVYLCASSLGRGAYEQYFGPGTRLTVT.